Sequencing of this T cell receptor beta chain was carried out in a study of TIL therapy for anti-PD-1-resistant metastatic lung cancer listed by TCRdb under 2021. About the full investigation: Before any PD-1/PD-L1 blockade was given, tumors were harvested, nivolumab was then administered, and patients who progressed went on to receive lymphodepletion, an infusion of expanded TIL, and IL-2. Among the enrolled patients, the median age was approximately 49 years (range roughly 35-80), and the median tumor PD-L1 proportion score was roughly 6%. Most of the cohort had lung adenocarcinoma, including four EGFR-mutant tumors and two ALK-rearranged tumors, and half of the patients were either current or former smokers. A median non-synonymous tumor mutation burden of about 1.5 mutations per megabase was determined across the cohort by whole-exome sequencing. T cell receptor beta sequencing of tumor and peripheral blood was used to follow clonotypes across the tumor, the expanded TIL product and serial blood samples. Study-level results and caveats: Clonotypes from the infused TIL partially replaced the baseline peripheral repertoire and then declined over months, and persistence showed no apparent association with response. Generalizability was limited because the cohort was highly selected, with more treatment-naive, never-smoker and oncogene-addicted patients included than is typical. The study protocol defined all tumor marker inferences as exploratory.

The sample's time point, from its label and the paper: pre-treatment sample, taken before nivolumab and TIL therapy. Adults with stage 4 NSCLC were enrolled from late 2017 to January 2020 in a dual-center phase I trial. The samples were drawn from an open-label, single-arm phase I trial testing tumor-infiltrating lymphocyte therapy combined with nivolumab in advanced non-small cell lung cancer. Mononuclear cells from blood collected in EDTA tubes were isolated on a Ficoll gradient and snap-frozen as pellets, and DNA was then extracted using a Qiagen mini-prep kit. Looking up the germline V gene (reference sequence) yields CDR1 LNHNV and CDR2 YYDKDF. The CDR3 runs 13 residues from the cysteine to the phenylalanine. Only the CDR3 DNA is retained, 39 bases long and in frame from the first base. Trimming takes 4 bases from V and 7 bases from J, and the germline ends sit 11 bases apart. TCR beta CDR3 regions were amplified from genomic DNA by bias-controlled multiplex PCR with the immunoSEQ v3 hsTCRB kit. TCR libraries were sequenced on an Illumina NextSeq 500 to roughly 2 million read pairs for survey level or roughly 5-6.5 million for deep level. The authors' analysis ran thus. The immunoSEQ Analyzer software assigned V, D and J genes, filtered out non-productive sequences, and reported clonality. Repertoires were compared using productive Simpson clonality and Morisita overlap index of productive TRB rearrangements between infused TIL and blood. For each clone in blood, the absolute clonotype count was estimated by multiplying the lymphocyte count by the CD3+ fraction and by the clone's productive frequency. Drawn from immuneACCESS, this table holds only the in-frame rearrangements with V and J called that TCRdb kept. Clones are partly lost; checked studies trace under half to an unresolved V gene and leave the rest unexplained. From that table come the V and J calls and clone size; the DNA was used to work out D and trimming. A total of 50,000 to 70,000 clones appear in this sample, around 69% of them only once. The ten largest clones add up to over 6.5% of the sample.

In regard to this clone: There is no known antigen for this receptor. Base qualities are not at hand, and no much larger clone is one base apart.

The rearranged segments are TRBV15 and TRBJ1-3; the best D guess is TRBD1, with 5 bases matching. The TCR originated in a person between 30 and 80 years old with non-small cell lung cancer. The source material was blood, sampled at baseline. CDR3 protein: CATSTEGMNTIYF. Read as DNA, the sequence is TGTGCCACCAGCACTGAGGGGATGAACACCATATATTTT.